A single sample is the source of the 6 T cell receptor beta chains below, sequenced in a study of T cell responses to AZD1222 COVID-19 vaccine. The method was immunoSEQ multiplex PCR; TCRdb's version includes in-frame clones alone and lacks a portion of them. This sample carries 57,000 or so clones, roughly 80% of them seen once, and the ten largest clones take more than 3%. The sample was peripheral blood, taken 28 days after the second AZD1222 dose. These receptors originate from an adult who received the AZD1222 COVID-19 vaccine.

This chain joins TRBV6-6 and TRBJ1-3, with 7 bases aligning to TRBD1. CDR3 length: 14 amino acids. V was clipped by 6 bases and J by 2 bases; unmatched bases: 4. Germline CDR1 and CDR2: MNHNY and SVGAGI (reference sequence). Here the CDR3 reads CASRNTGAGNTIYF. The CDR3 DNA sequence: TGTGCCAGCAGAAATACAGGGGCTGGAAACACCATATATTTT.

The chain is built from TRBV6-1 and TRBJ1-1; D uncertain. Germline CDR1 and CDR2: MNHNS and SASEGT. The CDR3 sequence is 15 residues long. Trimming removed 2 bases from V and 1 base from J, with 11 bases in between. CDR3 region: CASSELGAGNTEAFF. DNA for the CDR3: TGTGCCAGCAGTGAATTAGGTGCAGGGAACACTGAAGCTTTCTTT.

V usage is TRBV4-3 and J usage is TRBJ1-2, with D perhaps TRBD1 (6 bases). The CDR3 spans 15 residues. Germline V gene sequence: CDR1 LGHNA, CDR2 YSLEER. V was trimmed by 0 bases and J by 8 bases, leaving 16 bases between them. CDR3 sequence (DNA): TGCGCCAGCAGCCAAGATCGTTTGGCAGGGGTCGGCTACACCTTC. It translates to CASSQDRLAGVGYTF.

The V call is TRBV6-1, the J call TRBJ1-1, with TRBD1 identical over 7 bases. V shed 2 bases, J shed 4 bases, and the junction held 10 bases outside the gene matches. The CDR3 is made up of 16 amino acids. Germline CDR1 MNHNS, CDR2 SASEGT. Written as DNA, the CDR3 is TGTGCCAGCAGTGAACTCACCAGGGGGGGTGGCACTGAAGCTTTCTTT. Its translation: CASSELTRGGGTEAFF.

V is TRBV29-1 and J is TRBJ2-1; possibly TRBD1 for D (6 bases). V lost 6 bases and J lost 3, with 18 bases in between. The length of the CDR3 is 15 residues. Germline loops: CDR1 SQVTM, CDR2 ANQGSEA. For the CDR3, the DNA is TGCAGCGTGGAGGCCCTCGCAGGGGACTACAATGAGCAGTTCTTC. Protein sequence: CSVEALAGDYNEQFF.

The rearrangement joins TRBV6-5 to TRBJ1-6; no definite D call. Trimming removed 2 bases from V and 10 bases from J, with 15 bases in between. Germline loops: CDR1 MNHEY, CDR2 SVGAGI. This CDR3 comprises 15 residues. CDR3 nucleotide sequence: TGTGCCAGCAGTTACGCGGGGAGGGTAGGGTCACCCCTCCACTTT. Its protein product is CASSYAGRVGSPLHF.